This T cell receptor (beta chain) was observed in a study of identical twins. TCRdb itself ran the 5' RACE reads through MiXCR, one entry per CDR3 protein. The data show 240,000 or so distinct CDR3 sequences, with about 10% seen just once and more than 8% held by the top ten. V lost 0 bases and J 7 bases, leaving 14 bases between the germline ends. The CDR3 covers 15 residues. In germline, CDR1 is SGDLS, CDR2 YYNGEE. Sequencing used memory T cells sorted from blood. This receptor was identified in a man over 45 in good health. The chain uses TRBV9 and TRBJ2-1; TRBD1 is a possible D gene (5 bases). CDR3 DNA sequence: TGTGCCAGCAGCGTAGACCAGGGCGCGTGGAATGAGCAGTTCTTC. Its protein is CASSVDQGAWNEQFF.